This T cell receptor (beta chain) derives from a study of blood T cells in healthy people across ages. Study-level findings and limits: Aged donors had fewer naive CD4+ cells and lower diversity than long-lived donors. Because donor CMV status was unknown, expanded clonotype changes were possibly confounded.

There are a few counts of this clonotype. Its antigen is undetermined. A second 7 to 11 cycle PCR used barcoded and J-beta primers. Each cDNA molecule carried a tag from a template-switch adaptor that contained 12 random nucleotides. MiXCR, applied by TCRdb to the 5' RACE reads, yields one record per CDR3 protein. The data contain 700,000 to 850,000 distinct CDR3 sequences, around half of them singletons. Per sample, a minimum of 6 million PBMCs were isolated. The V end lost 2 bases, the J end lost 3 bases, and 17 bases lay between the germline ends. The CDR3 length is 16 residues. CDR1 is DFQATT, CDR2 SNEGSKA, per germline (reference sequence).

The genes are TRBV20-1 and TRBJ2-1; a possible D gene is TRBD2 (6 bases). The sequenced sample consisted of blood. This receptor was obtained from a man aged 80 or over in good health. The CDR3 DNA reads TGCAGTGCTAGATCGACCGCCGGGAGCGTCTACAATGAGCAGTTCTTC. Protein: CSARSTAGSVYNEQFF.